Listed below are T cell receptor beta chains from one sample, sequenced in a study of CD8+ T cells in alopecia areata. Assay used: immunoSEQ multiplex PCR; TCRdb lists only in-frame clones, some missing. This sample has about 140,000 clones; around 86% occur once, and the top ten carry approximately 13%. The sequences come from CD8+ T cells sorted from blood, collected at week 4, from a patient treated with tofacitinib. Receptor source: a human donor with alopecia areata. The CDR3 runs from the conserved cysteine through the conserved F or W. A D gene is named only where the DNA matches it firmly. Clone sizes are given selectively: once, few, many, or a class where the clone is expanded.

>.|TRBV29-1|11|TRBJ2-1|.
CSIEGYNEQFF
TGCAGCATCGAGGGGTACAATGAGCAGTTCTTC
>.|TRBV30|13|TRBJ2-2|few
CAWSVENTGELFF
TGTGCCTGGAGTGTAGAGAACACCGGGGAGCTGTTTTTT
>.|TRBV7-9|15|TRBJ2-7|once
CASSSPGQSRYEQYF
TGTGCCAGCAGTTCTCCGGGGCAGTCCCGCTACGAGCAGTACTTC
>.|TRBV13|13|TRBJ2-4|.
CASSFASRNIQYF
TGTGCCAGCAGCTTCGCCAGCAGAAACATTCAGTACTTC
>.|TRBV13|15|TRBJ2-1|.
CASSVDTTSYNEQFF
TGTGCCAGCAGCGTGGACACGACCTCCTACAATGAGCAGTTCTTC
>TRBD2|TRBV29-1|16|TRBJ2-3|once
CSANGLAGNPPDTQYF
TGCAGCGCTAACGGACTAGCGGGAAACCCCCCAGATACGCAGTATTTT
>.|TRBV29-1|14|TRBJ2-1|few
CSVELAEEYNEQFF
TGCAGCGTTGAGCTAGCTGAGGAGTACAATGAGCAGTTCTTC
>.|TRBV27|17|TRBJ2-3|.
CASSLSLGRAGTDTQYF
TGTGCCAGCAGCCTAAGCCTGGGCAGGGCGGGCACAGATACGCAGTATTTT
>.|TRBV7-4|14|TRBJ1-2|few
CASSFIRHNYGYTF
TGTGCCAGCAGCTTTATAAGGCACAACTATGGCTACACCTTC
>TRBD1|TRBV5-6|15|TRBJ1-2|.
CASSLGGQINYGYTF
TGTGCCAGCAGCTTGGGGGGACAGATTAACTATGGCTACACCTTC
>.|TRBV6-5|13|TRBJ1-2|.
CASSLGTNYGYTF
TGTGCCAGCAGTTTAGGGACCAACTATGGCTACACCTTC
>.|TRBV29-1|15|TRBJ1-2|.
CSVEDRAGRGYGYTF
TGCAGCGTTGAAGATAGGGCGGGGAGGGGATATGGCTACACCTTC
>TRBD2|TRBV10-3|15|TRBJ2-5|.
CAISDGTSVGETQYF
TGTGCCATCAGTGATGGGACTAGCGTCGGGGAGACCCAGTACTTC
>.|TRBV29-1|13|TRBJ2-7|.
CSVQSGTFYEQYF
TGCAGCGTTCAATCCGGGACTTTCTACGAGCAGTACTTC
>.|TRBV27|15|TRBJ2-2|.
CASSFYTPNTGELFF
TGTGCCAGCAGTTTTTACACCCCAAACACCGGGGAGCTGTTTTTT
>.|TRBV6-1|12|TRBJ2-7|.
CASSPREHEQYF
TGTGCCAGCAGTCCGCGAGAGCACGAGCAGTACTTC
>.|TRBV7-9|11|TRBJ2-1|.
CASSGLHEQFF
TGTGCCAGCAGCGGACTTCATGAGCAGTTCTTC
>TRBD2|TRBV6-6|15|TRBJ2-1|.
CASSYSGGSYNEQFF
TGTGCCAGCAGTTACAGCGGGGGATCCTACAATGAGCAGTTCTTC
>.|TRBV4-1|13|TRBJ2-7|.
CASSEGQDYEQYF
TGCGCCAGCAGCGAGGGACAAGACTACGAGCAGTACTTC
>TRBD2|TRBV6-1|13|TRBJ2-7|.
CANSAGVTSEQYF
TGTGCCAATTCAGCGGGAGTCACTTCCGAGCAGTACTTC
>.|TRBV30|13|TRBJ2-1|once
CAWRGRDHNEQFF
TGTGCCTGGAGAGGCAGGGACCACAATGAGCAGTTCTTC
>.|TRBV11-2|19|TRBJ2-2|.
CASSLVSSLFIANTGELFF
TGTGCCAGCAGCTTAGTTTCCAGCCTTTTTATCGCGAACACCGGGGAGCTGTTTTTT
>TRBD2|TRBV7-6|16|TRBJ2-3|.
CASSQTTGLAGVTQYF
TGTGCCAGCAGCCAGACGACGGGACTAGCGGGAGTTACGCAGTATTTT
>.|TRBV29-1|15|TRBJ2-2|.
CSVGGTRVGGGELFF
TGCAGCGTTGGCGGCACCCGCGTAGGTGGCGGGGAGCTGTTTTTT
>TRBD2|TRBV7-9|16|TRBJ2-5|.
CASSLKTGTTKETQYF
TGTGCCAGCAGCTTAAAAACCGGGACTACTAAAGAGACCCAGTACTTC
>.|TRBV7-9|16|TRBJ2-3|.
CASSLVSTHSTDTQYF
TGTGCCAGCAGCTTAGTATCGACCCATAGCACAGATACGCAGTATTTT
>TRBD2|TRBV6-5|15|TRBJ2-1|.
CASSYEAGGPDEQFF
TGTGCCAGCAGTTACGAAGCGGGAGGGCCCGATGAGCAGTTCTTC
>TRBD1|TRBV5-1|16|TRBJ2-7|once
CASSLDGGTGGSEQYF
TGCGCCAGCAGCTTGGACGGTGGGACAGGGGGCTCCGAGCAGTACTTC
>.|TRBV6-5|13|TRBJ1-1|.
CASSPQGNTEAFF
TGTGCCAGCAGTCCACAGGGGAACACTGAAGCTTTCTTT
>TRBD1|TRBV10-3|13|TRBJ2-7|.
CATWTGQLGEQYF
TGTGCCACCTGGACAGGGCAATTAGGGGAGCAGTACTTC
>.|TRBV27|13|TRBJ2-3|.
CASSIISTDTQYF
TGTGCCAGCAGTATAATTAGCACAGATACGCAGTATTTT
>.|TRBV9|16|TRBJ2-5|.
CASSVHGAPRRETQYF
TGTGCCAGCAGCGTTCACGGGGCACCAAGACGGGAGACCCAGTACTTC
>TRBD1|TRBV27|13|TRBJ2-7|.
CASSSGTGYEQYF
TGTGCCAGCAGTTCCGGGACAGGCTACGAGCAGTACTTC
>.|TRBV9|10|TRBJ2-1|.
CASSGFEQFF
TGTGCCAGCAGCGGGTTTGAGCAGTTCTTC
>.|TRBV5-6|13|TRBJ2-7|.
CASSWKPAYEQYF
TGTGCCAGCAGCTGGAAACCGGCCTACGAGCAGTACTTC
>TRBD1|TRBV5-6|15|TRBJ2-3|.
CASSNRDRGHDTQYF
TGTGCCAGCAGTAACCGGGACAGGGGGCACGATACGCAGTATTTT
>.|TRBV29-1|11|TRBJ1-1|.
CSVRSGSEAFF
TGCAGCGTTCGGTCAGGGTCTGAAGCTTTCTTT
>.|TRBV29-1|12|TRBJ2-2|once
CSVVDGTGELFF
TGCAGCGTTGTTGACGGCACCGGGGAGCTGTTTTTT
>.|TRBV5-1|14|TRBJ2-7|.
CASSPSSGSNEQYF
TGCGCCAGCAGCCCCTCGTCGGGAAGCAACGAGCAGTACTTC
>.|TRBV5-1|12|TRBJ2-7|.
CASSGASYEQYF
TGCGCCAGCAGCGGGGCTTCCTACGAGCAGTACTTC
>.|TRBV6-5|13|TRBJ2-1|.
CASSYSQRGEQFF
TGTGCCAGCAGTTACTCTCAGCGTGGTGAGCAGTTCTTC
>.|TRBV29-1|11|TRBJ2-3|few
CSVEESVAQYF
TGCAGCGTTGAAGAGTCGGTGGCGCAGTATTTT
>.|TRBV27|16|TRBJ1-1|.
CASSPLSPFVHTEAFF
TGTGCCAGCAGTCCACTCTCTCCCTTTGTTCACACTGAAGCTTTCTTT
>.|TRBV7-8|14|TRBJ2-1|.
CASHSDSPYNEQFF
TGTGCCAGCCATTCCGACAGTCCGTACAATGAGCAGTTCTTC
>.|TRBV29-1|14|TRBJ2-3|once
CSVDLGSYTDTQYF
TGCAGCGTTGATCTTGGCTCCTACACAGATACGCAGTATTTT
>.|TRBV5-4|14|TRBJ2-7|.
CASSLYGSSYEQYF
TGTGCCAGCAGCTTGTACGGGAGCTCCTACGAGCAGTACTTC
>TRBD1|TRBV15|15|TRBJ2-1|.
CATSATGQGYNEQFF
TGTGCCACCAGCGCGACCGGACAGGGCTACAATGAGCAGTTCTTC
>.|TRBV4-1|14|TRBJ2-5|.
CASSQAGPQETQYF
TGCGCCAGCAGCCAAGCCGGTCCCCAAGAGACCCAGTACTTC
>.|TRBV4-1|12|TRBJ2-1|once
CASSIGGNEQFF
TGCGCCAGCAGCATTGGAGGGAATGAGCAGTTCTTC
>TRBD2|TRBV28|13|TRBJ2-7|.
CASKERGGRGEYF
TGTGCCAGCAAGGAGCGGGGGGGCCGAGGGGAGTACTTC
>.|TRBV7-2|15|TRBJ2-7|once
CASSLPDRERYEQYF
TGTGCCAGCAGCTTACCCGACAGAGAAAGATACGAGCAGTACTTC
>.|TRBV6-5|14|TRBJ1-2|.
CASSYLTPSFGYTF
TGTGCCAGCAGTTACTTGACGCCCTCGTTTGGCTACACCTTC
>.|TRBV27|16|TRBJ2-3|.
CASSLSIQGATDTQYF
TGTGCCAGCAGTTTATCGATACAGGGAGCGACAGATACGCAGTATTTT
>.|TRBV27|12|TRBJ1-6|.
CASRLRNSPLHF
TGTGCCAGCAGACTCCGTAATTCACCCCTCCACTTT
>.|TRBV13|16|TRBJ1-2|.
CASSLRGEPTNYGYTF
TGTGCCAGCAGCTTACGAGGGGAACCCACTAACTATGGCTACACCTTC
>TRBD1|TRBV7-8|18|TRBJ2-6|.
CASSLGGTGISGANVLTF
TGTGCCAGCAGCTTAGGTGGGACAGGTATCTCTGGGGCCAACGTCCTGACTTTC
>TRBD1|TRBV28|18|TRBJ1-1|.
CASSLGLGQTYMNTEAFF
TGTGCCAGCAGTTTGGGTTTGGGACAGACTTATATGAACACTGAAGCTTTCTTT